The 14 T cell receptor beta chains presented below share a single source sample, sequenced in a study of blood T cell repertoires in COVID-19. Measured with immunoSEQ multiplex PCR; TCRdb has only the in-frame clones, and not every one. The table lists some 270,000 clones, approximately 83% of them singletons. The sample taken for sequencing was PBMCs or T cells enriched from blood (not recorded which). Receptors originate from a woman aged 25 to 39 who had recovered from COVID-19.

This rearrangement joins TRBV19 to TRBJ1-2; unclear D gene. V was shortened by 7 bases and J by 2 bases, with 8 bases between the two germline ends. CDR3 length: 12 residues. Looked up from germline, CDR1 is LNHDA and CDR2 is SQIVND (reference sequence). CDR3 coding DNA: TGTGCCAGTAATAACAAGAACTATGGCTACACCTTC. It yields the protein CASNNKNYGYTF.

The chain joins TRBV19 to TRBJ1-4; unclear D gene. CDR1 and CDR2 from the germline V gene are LNHDA and SQIVND (reference sequence). V lost 2 bases and J 7 bases, leaving 14 bases between the germline ends. CDR3 size: 15 residues. Written as DNA, the CDR3 is TGTGCCAGTAGTATACCGACCTTCGGGAGTGAAAAACTGTTTTTT. Amino acids: CASSIPTFGSEKLFF. Together with reference TRBV19 and TRBJ1-4, the CDR3 gives the full variable domain: DGGITQSPKYLFRKEGQNVTLSCEQNLNHDAMYWYRQDPGQGLRLIYYSQIVNDFQKGDIAEGYSVSREKKESFPLTVTSAQKNPTAFYLCASSIPTFGSEKLFFGSGTQLSVL.

The chain combines TRBV7-9 with TRBJ1-3; TRBD1 matches 10 bases. This CDR3 contains 16 residues. Unmatched junction bases numbered 8, after V lost 5 bases and J lost 4 bases. CDR1 and CDR2 (germline): SEHNR, FQNEAQ (reference sequence). The CDR3 spells CASSPLGQGRGNTIYF. The CDR3 bases are TGTGCCAGCAGCCCGCTGGGACAGGGGAGGGGAAACACCATATATTTT.

This chain uses TRBV9 with TRBJ1-4, with 7 bases matching TRBD1. The CDR3 covers 15 residues. Trimming cost V 4 bases and J 2 bases; bases outside gene matches: 5. CDR1 and CDR2 from the germline V gene are SGDLS and YYNGEE. The CDR3 DNA reads TGTGCCAGCAGCTTAGAACAGGGGACTAATGAAAAACTGTTTTTT. This encodes CASSLEQGTNEKLFF.

This clone showed up just once. V is TRBV6-1 and J is TRBJ2-2; TRBD1 aligns across 9 bases. V was clipped by 4 bases and J by 6 bases; unmatched bases: 12. This CDR3 has 17 amino acids. CDR1 is MNHNS, CDR2 SASEGT, per germline. In DNA, the CDR3 is TGTGCCAGCAGTGGAAGACCGGGACAGGGCACCCCCGGGGAGCTGTTTTTT. Its translation is CASSGRPGQGTPGELFF.

The rearrangement links TRBV28 to TRBJ2-7; D unclear. The CDR3 totals 12 residues. V lost 5 bases, J lost 1 base, and 6 bases lay in between. In germline, CDR1 is MDHEN, CDR2 SYDVKM. The chain's CDR3 is CASSLYSYEQYF. CDR3 coding DNA: TGTGCCAGCAGTCTTTATTCCTACGAGCAGTACTTC.

In DNA form, the CDR3 reads TGTGCCAGCAGTGAAAACTCAGGTATCCCCGGGGAGCTGTTTTTT. It encodes CASSENSGIPGELFF. This chain joins TRBV6-1 and TRBJ2-2, with unresolved D. Germline CDR1 and CDR2: MNHNS and SASEGT. The CDR3 totals 15 residues. V gave up 2 bases and J gave up 6 bases, with 13 bases separating them.

The chain couples TRBV19 to TRBJ1-4; 8 bases fit TRBD1. The CDR3 spans 13 residues. V lost 10 bases to trimming and J lost 8 bases; unmatched junction nucleotides: 9. Germline CDR1 reads LNHDA; CDR2 reads SQIVND (reference sequence). The CDR3 DNA follows: TGTGCCACCCGGACAGGGCAGGAGGAAAAACTGTTTTTT. This codes for CATRTGQEEKLFF.

V usage is TRBV18 and J usage is TRBJ2-1; 7 nucleotides align to TRBD1. With 6 bases clipped from V and 9 bases from J, the junction kept 5 bases outside the gene matches. CDR3 length equals 12 residues. CDR1 and CDR2 from the germline V gene are KGHSH and LQKENI. The CDR3 nucleotides are TGTGCCAGCTCGTCAAACAGGGGTGAGCAGTTCTTC. It translates to CASSSNRGEQFF.

The chain is built from TRBV4-1 and TRBJ2-7; 8 nucleotides line up with TRBD1. The V segment lost 2 bases and the J segment 3 bases; nucleotides outside the gene matches: 6. There are 15 residues in the CDR3. CDR1 is MGHRA, CDR2 YSYEKL, per germline. The CDR3 coding sequence is TGCGCCAGCAGCCAATTCCTGGACAGGGACTACGAGCAGTACTTC. Its translation: CASSQFLDRDYEQYF.

The chain links TRBV28 to TRBJ2-1, with TRBD2 identical over 9 bases. This CDR3 spans 18 amino acids. With 1 base clipped from V and 0 bases from J, the junction kept 7 bases outside the gene matches. CDR1 MDHEN and CDR2 SYDVKM come from the germline V gene. CDR3: CASSLSRLAVSSYNEQFF. The CDR3 DNA reads as TGTGCCAGCAGTTTATCCAGACTAGCGGTAAGCTCCTACAATGAGCAGTTCTTC.

This chain connects TRBV27 to TRBJ2-1; 11 nucleotides line up with TRBD2. The junction had 10 bases not matched to a gene; V was cut back by 6 bases and J by 0 bases. The CDR3 has 18 amino acids. The V gene's germline CDR1 is MNHEY and CDR2 SMNVEV (reference sequence). CDR3 nucleotides: TGTGCCAGCAGCCCAGGTAGCGGGAGGGCTAGCTCCTACAATGAGCAGTTCTTC. Protein: CASSPGSGRASSYNEQFF.

The chain employs TRBV7-2 and TRBJ2-1; D possibly corresponds to TRBD1 (5 bases). Deletions cut 1 base from V and 3 bases from J, with 7 bases between. Germline V gives CDR1 SGHTA, CDR2 FQGNSA. This CDR3 spans 14 amino acids. The chain's CDR3 is CASSLGQFYNEQFF. CDR3 in DNA: TGTGCCAGCAGCTTAGGACAGTTCTACAATGAGCAGTTCTTC. The full variable domain, completed using reference TRBV7-2 and TRBJ2-1, is GAGVSQSPSNKVTEKGKDVELRCDPISGHTALYWYRQSLGQGLEFLIYFQGNSAPDKSGLPSDRFSAERTGGSVSTLTIQRTQQEDSAVYLCASSLGQFYNEQFFGPGTRLTVL.

The V call is TRBV4-1, the J call TRBJ2-7; maybe TRBD2 (7 bases). Per the germline V gene, CDR1 is MGHRA and CDR2 is YSYEKL. Trimming shortened V by 2 bases and J by 4 bases, and 18 bases separated the two germline ends. This CDR3 is built from 16 residues. The CDR3 sequence is CASSQFELGGLYEQYF. The CDR3 nucleotides are TGCGCCAGCAGCCAATTTGAGTTGGGGGGGCTGTACGAGCAGTACTTC.